This T cell receptor (beta chain) was sequenced during a study of control samples from healthy donors and cancer patients. Repertoires were generated with immunoSEQ multiplex PCR, while TCRdb's copy carries only in-frame clones and drops some. The sample includes roughly 170,000 clones, approximately 95% seen only once; the top ten take roughly 1.5%. The CDR3 is made up of 20 amino acids. J lost 2 bases, V lost 6 bases, and 22 bases had no gene match. Germline V gives CDR1 MNHNY, CDR2 SVGAGI (reference sequence). The clonotype originates from a young man in good health. This rearrangement joins TRBV6-6 to TRBJ1-5, with 7 positions matching TRBD1. The source material was blood. As DNA, the CDR3 is TGTGCCAGCAGCCCCAACGACAGGGAACCCCCGCTTGAGGGCAATCAGCCCCAGCATTTT. It is translated as CASSPNDREPPLEGNQPQHF.